The entry below gives a single TCR beta chain sequence along with its context. Original handling: Reference gene primer amplification in the assay estimated nucleated cell counts. Clones were sequenced by immunoSEQ multiplex PCR, and TCRdb holds only the in-frame ones, with some missing. Clonal size and the V and J genes are those of that table, whereas D and trimming came from the DNA. The sample consists of about 84,000 clones, 70% to 80% of them appearing once. The data belong to a study of blood T cell repertoires in COVID-19. Study-level information: Some COVID-19 samples were acute and others convalescent; all came from the United States, Italy and Spain. The analysed material was cDNA or gDNA that came from T cells, B-cell-depleted T cells, or PBMCs.

This CDR3 has 12 residues. V was shortened by 3 bases and J by 8 bases, with 10 bases between the two germline ends. Germline CDR1 ENHRY, CDR2 SYGVKD. The sample taken for sequencing was peripheral blood. This chain joins TRBV10-3 and TRBJ1-2; possibly TRBD1 for D (6 bases). This clonotype was sampled from a man aged 50-59 years with active or convalescent COVID-19. The CDR3 loop is CAISEGGVGYTF. The CDR3 DNA follows: TGTGCCATCAGTGAAGGGGGGGTAGGCTACACCTTC.